This T cell receptor beta chain was sequenced in a study of cytomegalovirus exposure and HLA in healthy donors. Data came from immunoSEQ multiplex PCR; TCRdb stores just in-frame clones and leaves some out. This sample has roughly 150,000 clones, with 90% to 97% found just once. Germline CDR1 KGHSH, CDR2 LQKENI. V was shortened by 2 bases and J by 3 bases, with 7 bases between the two germline ends. CDR3 length equals 13 residues. Sample: PBMCs. This receptor was identified in a woman aged 18-30 years in good health and CMV-seronegative. The V call is TRBV18, the J call TRBJ2-5; D unresolved. CDR3 region: CASSPDLEETQYF. As DNA, the CDR3 is TGTGCCAGCTCACCAGACTTAGAAGAGACCCAGTACTTC.